Listed here are 18 T cell receptor beta chains from one sample, sequenced in a study of blood T cells in healthy people across ages. A J-beta primer mix and a sample-barcoded 5' primer were used in a second PCR of roughly 7 to 12 cycles. In TCRdb, the 5' RACE reads were re-called with MiXCR into one record per CDR3 protein. The repertoire has around 850,000 distinct CDR3 sequences, around 36% of them found once; the top ten carry under 15%. Sample: blood. The receptor set was obtained from a man in his late teens or twenties in good health.

This clonotype was seen at least ten times. The chain is built from TRBV20-1 and TRBJ2-1; TRBD2 might be the D (5 bases). This CDR3 is 16 amino acids long. Trimming removed 3 bases at V and 6 bases at J, with 21 bases between. Germline V lookup: CDR1 DFQATT, CDR2 SNEGSKA (reference sequence). The CDR3 loop is CSASGPLEGSGNEQFF. The CDR3 nucleotides read TGCAGTGCTAGTGGTCCATTAGAGGGTTCGGGCAATGAGCAGTTCTTC.

This clonotype appeared many times. This CDR3 is CASSHNRGTDTQYF. DNA of the CDR3: TGTGCCAGCAGCCATAACAGGGGCACAGATACGCAGTATTTT. V and J are TRBV7-2 and TRBJ2-3, with a weak D call TRBD1 (6 bases). The CDR3 consists of 14 residues. Germline V lookup: CDR1 SGHTA, CDR2 FQGNSA. V was shortened by 5 bases and J by 1 base, with 10 bases between the two germline ends.

A single count supports this clonotype. The V gene is TRBV5-1, the J gene TRBJ1-1; 9 bases line up with TRBD1. Germline CDR1 SGHRS, CDR2 YFSETQ. This CDR3 is built from 18 residues. Trimming cost V 0 bases and J 4 bases; bases outside gene matches: 13. The CDR3 sequence is CASSLGWDREDAFTEAFF. The CDR3 coding sequence is TGCGCCAGCAGCTTGGGATGGGACAGGGAAGACGCTTTCACTGAAGCTTTCTTT.

The rearrangement links TRBV20-1 to TRBJ1-5, with TRBD1 identical over 9 bases. The CDR3 contains 11 residues. Germline assignment: CDR1 DFQATT and CDR2 SNEGSKA (reference sequence). The CDR3 DNA is TGCAAGGGACAGGGTAGTCAGCCCCAGCATTTT. It specifies CKGQGSQPQHF.

V and J are TRBV12-3 or TRBV12-4 and TRBJ1-2, with D possibly being TRBD1 (6 bases). CDR3 length equals 15 residues. V was clipped by 2 bases and J by 8 bases, with 18 bases between them. The CDR3 coding sequence is TGTGCCAGCAGTTTATCGGCCAGGGGTCCGGAGGGCTACACCTTC. Residues: CASSLSARGPEGYTF.

This clonotype showed up many times. The chain carries TRBV14 and TRBJ2-3, with 9 bases aligning to TRBD2. The germline CDR1 and CDR2 sequences are SGHDN and FVKESK. After removal of 0 bases from V and 3 bases from J, the junction contained 16 bases not matched to a gene. The CDR3 contains 20 residues. CDR3 amino acids: CASSQDRVYDLAGRTDTQYF. CDR3 nucleotides: TGTGCCAGCAGCCAAGACCGAGTATATGATCTAGCGGGGAGAACAGATACGCAGTATTTT. Using reference TRBV14 and TRBJ2-3 for the parts outside the CDR3, the full variable domain is EAGVTQFPSHSVIEKGQTVTLRCDPISGHDNLYWYRRVMGKEIKFLLHFVKESKQDESGMPNNRFLAERTGGTYSTLKVQPAELEDSGVYFCASSQDRVYDLAGRTDTQYFGPGTRLTVL.

The CDR3 reads CASSLGQDNQPQHF. CDR3 nucleotide sequence: TGTGCCAGCAGCTTGGGACAGGACAATCAGCCCCAGCATTTT. The chain combines TRBV7-2 with TRBJ1-5; TRBD1 matches 8 bases. Trimming took 3 bases from V and 3 from J; bases not matched to a gene: 1. The CDR3 runs to 14 residues. Germline values: CDR1 SGHTA, CDR2 FQGNSA.

The J gene is TRBJ2-7, the V gene TRBV6-5, with TRBD2 matching over 13 bases. The CDR3 is made up of 16 amino acids. Trimming removed 0 bases from V and 10 bases from J; junction bases left unmatched: 9. Germline assignment: CDR1 MNHEY and CDR2 SVGAGI. CDR3: CASSYSNGLAGVIQYF. The CDR3 region has the DNA TGTGCCAGCAGTTACTCCAACGGACTAGCGGGGGTTATCCAGTACTTC.

This chain links TRBV20-1 with TRBJ2-1; D is undetermined. Matching the DNA end better, TRBJ2-7 makes the J call doubtful. CDR3 length: 15 amino acids. Germline V lookup: CDR1 DFQATT, CDR2 SNEGSKA (reference sequence). The chain's CDR3 is CSARDGRSSYNEQYF. The CDR3 bases are TGCAGTGCTAGAGATGGCAGGAGCTCCTACAATGAGCAGTACTTC.

V and J are TRBV7-2 and TRBJ1-2; a possible D gene is TRBD1 (5 bases). This CDR3 region has 14 residues. Germline V gene data show CDR1 as SGHTA and CDR2 as FQGNSA. V was pared by 5 bases and J by 4 bases, with 14 bases between. The CDR3 loop is CASSIQGEAYGYTF. The CDR3 DNA reads TGTGCCAGCAGCATCCAAGGGGAGGCCTATGGCTACACCTTC.

A few counts support this clonotype. A much larger clonotype is one base distant, so this may be a read error. The chain couples TRBV4-3 to TRBJ2-7, with 9 bases lining up with TRBD1. V shed 3 bases and J 4 bases; nucleotides not matched to a gene: 7. In germline, CDR1 is LGHNA, CDR2 YSLEER. The CDR3 length is 15 residues. CDR3 nucleotide sequence: TGCGCCAGCAGCCACACCGGGACAGGGATGTACGAGCAGTACTTC. It is translated as CASSHTGTGMYEQYF.

The V call is TRBV29-1, the J call TRBJ2-1; 8 nucleotides match TRBD2. V gave up 3 bases and J gave up 1 base; unmatched junction bases: 2. Germline V lookup: CDR1 SQVTM, CDR2 ANQGSEA. The CDR3 runs 14 residues. CDR3 loop: CSVEAGGSYNEQFF. The CDR3 DNA reads TGCAGCGTTGAGGCGGGAGGATCCTACAATGAGCAGTTCTTC.

The gene calls are TRBV7-9 and TRBJ1-6; D remains ambiguous. Germline loops: CDR1 SEHNR, CDR2 FQNEAQ (reference sequence). Trimming pared 6 bases from V and 1 base from J, leaving 13 bases between. The CDR3 contains 16 residues. The CDR3 sequence is CASSPAGPSYNSPLHF. The CDR3 DNA reads TGTGCCAGCAGTCCAGCAGGCCCGTCCTATAATTCACCCCTCCACTTT.

The J gene is TRBJ2-3, the V gene TRBV20-1; the match to TRBD1 covers 11 bases. The ends lost 1 base at V and 3 bases at J; junction bases unmatched: 3. The CDR3 contains 15 residues. Germline CDR1 and CDR2: DFQATT and SNEGSKA (reference sequence). This CDR3 reads CSARGRDRGTDTQYF. The DNA for the CDR3 is TGCAGTGCTAGAGGTCGGGACAGGGGGACAGATACGCAGTATTTT.

The rearrangement links TRBV9 to TRBJ2-7, with 7 bases fitting TRBD1. J was trimmed by 2 bases and V by 0 bases; bases with no gene match: 11. The CDR3 runs to 17 residues. CDR1 is SGDLS, CDR2 YYNGEE, per germline. The CDR3 here is CASSVESDRFSPYEQYF. The CDR3 nucleotides read TGTGCCAGCAGCGTAGAGTCGGACAGGTTTAGTCCCTACGAGCAGTACTTC.

This clonotype showed up just a few times. This chain joins TRBV6-6 and TRBJ1-2, with TRBD1 matching 7 bases. Trimming at V came to 2 bases and at J to 2 bases, leaving 8 bases not matched to a gene. The CDR3 sequence is 16 residues long. The germline gives CDR1 MNHNY, CDR2 SVGAGI (reference sequence). DNA for the CDR3: TGTGCCAGCAGTTACCTAACGGGACAGCTGAACTATGGCTACACCTTC. It encodes CASSYLTGQLNYGYTF.

J is TRBJ2-1 and V is TRBV6-1; 15 nucleotides align to TRBD2. The CDR3 has 17 amino acids. J lost 2 bases, V lost 5 bases, and 4 bases had no gene match. Germline-derived CDR1 and CDR2 are MNHNS and SASEGT. The CDR3: CASSPRTSGGAYNEQFF. CDR3 DNA sequence: TGTGCCAGCAGTCCCCGGACTAGCGGGGGGGCCTACAATGAGCAGTTCTTC.

Concerning this clonotype: This may be a read error, as it is one base from a much larger clone. This chain joins TRBV12-3 or TRBV12-4 and TRBJ2-5; unclear D gene. The CDR3 totals 11 residues. The V end lost 9 bases, the J end lost 2 bases, and 7 bases lay between the germline ends. The DNA of the CDR3 is TGTGCCAGGGGATTACAAGAGACCCAGTACTTC. It is translated as CARGLQETQYF.